A single sample gave rise to the 21 T cell receptor beta chains below, sequenced in a study of T-cell memory formation after mild COVID-19 (dated by TCRdb to about 2021). Library generation was performed with 5' RACE. For sequencing, an Illumina NovaSeq 6000 was employed. In TCRdb, the public reads were trimmed at Q25 with fastp and aligned with MiXCR, with productive beta chains retained. Rows matching on CDR3 protein sequence are summarized as one entry with the most common DNA and genes. The sample table holds under 700,000 distinct CDR3 sequences, of which around 20% were seen once. The ten largest clones capture 12% of the sample. The sample was PBMCs or a T cell subset sorted from them (not recorded which). The receptors derive from an adult woman who had mild COVID-19 (a few samples of this study predate the infection). The sample titles of this study are shuffled in the database, so cell type and time point are left out; the donor was told from shared clones.

V and J are TRBV20-1 and TRBJ2-7; D ambiguous. The CDR3 runs to 13 residues. Germline values: CDR1 DFQATT, CDR2 SNEGSKA (reference sequence). The V end lost 6 bases, the J end lost 1 base, and 13 bases lay between the germline ends. CDR3 in DNA: TGCAGTGCCGGTAGCACCTCATCCTACGAGCAGTACTTC. Its translation: CSAGSTSSYEQYF.

This rearrangement joins TRBV20-1 to TRBJ2-5; 10 bases fit TRBD1. With V trimmed by 1 base and J by 4 bases, 0 bases remained unmatched. Germline CDR1 is DFQATT and CDR2 is SNEGSKA (reference sequence). CDR3 length: 13 amino acids. The CDR3 nucleotides read TGCAGTGCTAGAGGGACAGGGGGAGAGACCCAGTACTTC. Translating gives CSARGTGGETQYF.

CDR3 amino acids: CASSLLTGGMETQYF. The CDR3 nucleotides read TGCGCCAGCAGCTTGTTGACAGGGGGAATGGAGACCCAGTACTTC. The genes are TRBV5-1 and TRBJ2-5; 9 bases align to TRBD1. V lost 1 base, J lost 5 bases, and 6 bases stayed unmatched. CDR1 and CDR2 (germline): SGHRS, YFSETQ. This CDR3 has 15 residues.

The CDR3 spells CATSDPGRGPDYNEQFF. For the CDR3, the DNA is TGTGCCACCAGTGATCCCGGCAGGGGGCCAGACTACAATGAGCAGTTCTTC. The rearrangement uses TRBV24-1 and TRBJ2-1; 8 positions agree with TRBD1. Germline lookup yields CDR1 KGHDR and CDR2 SFDVKD. This CDR3 spans 17 amino acids. Trimming took 3 bases from V and 3 from J; bases not matched to a gene: 9.

This clonotype appeared a few times. V gene TRBV20-1 combines with J gene TRBJ2-1, with 8 bases identical to TRBD2. V was clipped by 2 bases and J by 7 bases; unmatched bases: 13. The V gene's germline CDR1 is DFQATT and CDR2 SNEGSKA (reference sequence). The CDR3 runs to 16 residues. The CDR3 region has the DNA TGCAGTGCTAGATCGGGGGGGACTAGTTCGGCGAATGAGCAGTTCTTC. This codes for CSARSGGTSSANEQFF.

The J gene is TRBJ2-3, the V gene TRBV12-3 or TRBV12-4; no clear D. This CDR3 is built from 12 residues. V dropped 8 bases and J dropped 2 bases, with 8 bases sitting between them. CDR3 coding DNA: TGTGCCAGCGGGAAGCTCACAGATACGCAGTATTTT. This sequence encodes CASGKLTDTQYF.

This clonotype was seen repeatedly, ten times or more. The junction departs from the called germline gene at one end, perhaps through a read error. The CDR3 nucleotides read TGTGCTAGCAGCTTGAGGGGTGGAGGCCAAGAGACCCAGTACTTC. It yields the protein CASSLRGGGQETQYF. The chain employs TRBV7-7 and TRBJ2-5, with D perhaps given as TRBD1 or TRBD2 (5 bases each). Germline V gene data show CDR1 as SSHAT and CDR2 as FNYEAQ (reference sequence). This CDR3 comprises 15 residues.

This sequence joins TRBV5-1 and TRBJ1-4, with 7 bases aligning to TRBD1. CDR3 length equals 15 residues. Germline lookup yields CDR1 SGHRS and CDR2 YFSETQ. V lost 0 bases and J lost 8; bases outside the gene matches: 7. The CDR3 nucleotides read TGCGCCAGCAGCTTGGGAGACAGGGCGTTGGAAAAACTGTTTTTT. Residues: CASSLGDRALEKLFF.

Only a few counts were recorded for this clonotype. The genes are TRBV18 and TRBJ2-1, with D uncertain. Trimming stripped 1 base from V and 5 bases from J, with 9 bases between. This CDR3 contains 14 residues. Germline V lookup: CDR1 KGHSH, CDR2 LQKENI. In DNA, the CDR3 is TGTGCCAGCTCACCACTGGGAACCGACAATGAGCAGTTCTTC. Protein product: CASSPLGTDNEQFF.

This clonotype has more than one count but fewer than ten. The chain combines TRBV4-3 with TRBJ2-7, with a weak D call TRBD2 (5 bases). CDR1 LGHNA and CDR2 YSLEER come from the germline V gene. This CDR3 is 15 amino acids long. Trimming stripped 4 bases from V and 4 bases from J, with 17 bases between. CDR3 sequence (DNA): TGCGCCAGCAGCCCCTACAAGGAGCGAGGGTACGAGCAGTACTTC. It codes for CASSPYKERGYEQYF.

This clonotype was seen a handful of times. The chain is built from TRBV4-2 and TRBJ2-7, with D hard to call. This CDR3 spans 13 amino acids. The germline V gene encodes CDR1 LGHNA and CDR2 YNFKEQ. Trimming removed 0 bases at V and 6 bases at J, with 9 bases between. The CDR3 sequence: CASSQDLYGEQYF. The CDR3 DNA follows: TGTGCCAGCAGCCAAGATTTGTATGGCGAGCAGTACTTC.

This chain connects TRBV27 to TRBJ1-3; 9 bases are a match to TRBD1. After removal of 5 bases from V and 4 bases from J, the junction contained 3 bases not matched to a gene. CDR1 is MNHEY and CDR2 is SMNVEV in the germline V gene (reference sequence). The CDR3 runs to 14 residues. The CDR3 loop is CASSMGQGGNTIYF. DNA for the CDR3: TGTGCCAGCAGTATGGGACAGGGAGGAAACACCATATATTTT.

This clonotype came up a few times. The chain has TRBV15 and TRBJ2-5; D assignment may be TRBD1 or TRBD2 (5 bases each). The CDR3 loop spans 13 amino acids. Germline-derived CDR1 and CDR2 are LNHNV and YYDKDF (reference sequence). Between the trimmed V and J ends, which lost 5 bases and 1 base, there was a span of 8 bases. This chain's CDR3 is CATSGGRQETQYF. The CDR3 DNA is TGTGCCACCAGCGGGGGTCGCCAAGAGACCCAGTACTTC.

This sequence joins TRBV14 and TRBJ2-5; 11 bases fit TRBD2. The CDR3 consists of 15 residues. V lost 3 bases to trimming and J lost 4 bases; unmatched junction nucleotides: 4. CDR1 and CDR2 (germline): SGHDN, FVKESK. In nucleotides, the CDR3 is TGTGCCAGCAGCCAGCTAGCGGGAGGAGGAGAGACCCAGTACTTC. It specifies CASSQLAGGGETQYF.

This clonotype turned up a few times. This chain joins TRBV7-8 and TRBJ2-1; 8 nucleotides line up with TRBD2. V lost 6 bases and J lost 10; bases outside the gene matches: 2. This CDR3 contains 11 residues. Germline CDR1 is SGHVS and CDR2 is FQNEAQ. This CDR3 reads CASRTSAEQFF. CDR3 coding DNA: TGTGCCAGCAGGACTAGCGCGGAGCAGTTCTTC.

This clonotype occurred many times. V gene TRBV12-3 or TRBV12-4 combines with J gene TRBJ2-2; D assignment may be TRBD1 or TRBD2 (5 bases each). V lost 6 bases to trimming and J lost 0 bases, with 8 bases between them. The CDR3 covers 14 residues. The DNA of the CDR3 is TGTGCCAGCAGCGGGACCCCGAACACCGGGGAGCTGTTTTTT. Translating gives CASSGTPNTGELFF.

The genes are TRBV12-3 or TRBV12-4 and TRBJ1-1, with D possibly being TRBD1 (5 bases). This CDR3 is built from 14 residues. V was shortened by 8 bases and J by 1 base, with 14 bases between the two germline ends. CDR3 DNA sequence: TGTGCCAGCCGACCCGTTGGGGCGAACACTGAAGCTTTCTTT. This sequence encodes CASRPVGANTEAFF.

The CDR3 DNA is TGTGCCAGCACTCCGGGACAGGGAAAGACCCAGTACTTC. It yields the protein CASTPGQGKTQYF. This chain links TRBV6-6 with TRBJ2-5; 9 positions match TRBD1. CDR1 and CDR2 from the germline V gene are MNHNY and SVGAGI (reference sequence). The junction had 6 bases not matched to a gene; V was cut back by 7 bases and J by 6 bases. The CDR3 totals 13 residues.

This rearrangement joins TRBV6-4 to TRBJ2-1; TRBD2 matches at 9 bases. This CDR3 contains 17 residues. In germline, CDR1 is MRHNA, CDR2 SNTAGT. With 0 bases clipped from V and 4 bases from J, the junction kept 7 bases outside the gene matches. The CDR3 region is CASSDSIELAGYNEQFF. Here the CDR3 DNA reads TGTGCCAGCAGTGACTCGATCGAACTAGCGGGTTACAATGAGCAGTTCTTC.

This clonotype occurred a few times. The V call is TRBV6-6, the J call TRBJ1-5, with no clear D. Germline CDR1 and CDR2: MNHNY and SVGAGI (reference sequence). Trimming pared 5 bases from V and 0 bases from J, leaving 11 bases between. The CDR3 length is 15 residues. CDR3 sequence: CASSTTVRSNQPQHF. The CDR3 DNA reads TGTGCCAGCAGTACGACGGTCCGTAGCAATCAGCCCCAGCATTTT.

As concerns this clonotype: A read error is possible here, since a much larger clone lies one base away. Given the absence of the conserved phenylalanine or tryptophan at the CDR3 end, a read error is likely. The rearrangement uses TRBV29-1 and TRBJ2-1; D might be TRBD2 (5 bases). The length of the CDR3 is 13 residues. The germline V gene has CDR1 SQVTM and CDR2 ANQGSEA. The V end lost 4 bases, the J end lost 4 bases, and 11 bases lay between the germline ends. CDR3 nucleotides: TGCAGCGTTGGCGGACTCGATTACAATGAGCAGTTCTTA. It encodes CSVGGLDYNEQFL.